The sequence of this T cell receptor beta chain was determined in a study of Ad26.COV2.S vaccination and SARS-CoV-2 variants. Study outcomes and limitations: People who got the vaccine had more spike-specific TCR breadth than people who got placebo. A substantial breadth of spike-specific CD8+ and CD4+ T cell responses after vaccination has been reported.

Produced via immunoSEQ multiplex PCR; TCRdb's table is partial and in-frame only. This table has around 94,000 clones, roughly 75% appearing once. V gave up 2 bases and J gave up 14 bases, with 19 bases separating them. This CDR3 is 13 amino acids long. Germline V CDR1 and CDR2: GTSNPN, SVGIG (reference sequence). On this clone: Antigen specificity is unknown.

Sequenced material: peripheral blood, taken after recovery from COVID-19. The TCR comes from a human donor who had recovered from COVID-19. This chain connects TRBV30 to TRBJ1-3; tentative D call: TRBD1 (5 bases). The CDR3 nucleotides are TGTGCCTGGAGTCCGGGGACGGCTCTTGGAGTATATTTT. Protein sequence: CAWSPGTALGVYF.